One sample yielded the 30 T cell receptor beta chains listed below, sequenced in a study of persistence of HIV-infected CD4 T cells. Stimulation used 9 to 10 ug/mL lysate from CMV-infected fibroblasts. Sorting selected CD4+ T cells upregulating both CD40 ligand and CD69. Sequencing used immunoSEQ version 4 in survey mode. Produced via immunoSEQ multiplex PCR; TCRdb's table is partial and in-frame only. Of thousands of clones detected, under 80% appear once; the ten largest clones hold under 20%. Their cognate antigens are unknown. Sequences were derived from CD4+ T cells sorted from PBMCs after approximately 19-hour stimulation, sampled from a patient who received antiretroviral therapy. These receptors came from an adult man with HIV who was CMV-seropositive.

This chain joins TRBV7-2 and TRBJ1-6, with D possibly matching TRBD1 (5 bases). In germline, CDR1 is SGHTA, CDR2 FQGNSA. The CDR3 has 15 amino acids. Deletions cut 4 bases from V and 7 bases from J, with 14 bases between. The CDR3 nucleotides read TGTGCCAGCAGCTCCGGTGGCAGGGACAATTCACCCCTCCACTTT. Protein sequence: CASSSGGRDNSPLHF.

The chain employs TRBV5-4 and TRBJ1-2, with 11 bases lining up with TRBD1. Losses at the gene ends were 5 bases for V and 8 bases for J; bases not matched to a gene: 11. Germline loops: CDR1 SGHNT, CDR2 YYREEE (reference sequence). The CDR3 has 15 residues. Written as DNA, the CDR3 is TGTGCCAGCAGTTTGACCGGGACAGGGGGTCGAGGCTACACCTTC. Protein sequence: CASSLTGTGGRGYTF.

A word on this clone: A junction boundary mismatches the germline segment, possibly from a read error. The V gene is TRBV30, the J gene TRBJ1-2; TRBD1 is a possible D gene (6 bases). CDR1 and CDR2 from the germline V gene are GTSNPN and SVGIG (reference sequence). This CDR3 region has 11 residues. The CDR3 DNA follows: TGTGCCTGGGGGGGGCAGGTAGAAGGATCCTTC. Translated, it gives CAWGGQVEGSF.

The chain carries TRBV6-5 and TRBJ2-7; D possibly corresponds to TRBD1 (6 bases). CDR1 is MNHEY, CDR2 SVGAGI, per germline. The CDR3 covers 14 residues. Between the trimmed V and J ends, which lost 5 bases and 2 bases, there was a span of 13 bases. CDR3 bases: TGTGCCAGCAGTCCTCGCGAGGGGGCCTACGAGCAGTACTTC. Translation: CASSPREGAYEQYF.

This clone was seen more than once but under ten times. The chain links TRBV2 to TRBJ2-2, with D possibly matching TRBD1 (6 bases). Between the trimmed V and J ends, which lost 1 base and 4 bases, there was a span of 7 bases. There are 14 residues in the CDR3. Germline V CDR1 and CDR2: SNHLY, FYNNEI. CDR3 in amino acids: CASSEGRGTGELFF. CDR3 in DNA: TGTGCCAGCAGTGAAGGCAGGGGCACCGGGGAGCTGTTTTTT.

CDR3: CASSTSGTSGSQNKYNEQFF. The DNA of the CDR3 is TGTGCCAGTAGTACCTCTGGGACTAGCGGGAGCCAAAACAAATACAATGAGCAGTTCTTC. The V and J genes are TRBV19 and TRBJ2-1, with TRBD2 matching 14 bases. The ends lost 4 bases at V and 4 bases at J; junction bases unmatched: 15. CDR1 is LNHDA, CDR2 SQIVND, per germline (reference sequence). This CDR3 has 20 amino acids.

The chain has TRBV7-2 and TRBJ1-1, with D unresolved. The CDR3 loop spans 13 amino acids. In germline, CDR1 is SGHTA, CDR2 FQGNSA. V was pared by 4 bases and J by 10 bases, with 16 bases between. CDR3 protein: CASSYGERLAAFF. The CDR3 DNA is TGTGCCAGCAGCTACGGGGAACGCTTGGCAGCTTTCTTT. Full variable domain (outside the CDR3, taken from reference TRBV7-2 and TRBJ1-1): GAGVSQSPSNKVTEKGKDVELRCDPISGHTALYWYRQSLGQGLEFLIYFQGNSAPDKSGLPSDRFSAERTGGSVSTLTIQRTQQEDSAVYLCASSYGERLAAFFGQGTRLTVV.

The table lists this clone with a few counts. The gene calls are TRBV3-1 (or the pseudogene TRBV3-2) and TRBJ1-2; TRBD1 matches at 7 bases. CDR3 length: 17 amino acids. V dropped 0 bases and J dropped 4; count of bases not matched to a gene: 11. In germline, CDR1 is LGHDT, CDR2 YNNKEL (reference sequence). The CDR3 bases are TGTGCCAGCAGCCAAGATAAGGGAAGGGGGCGGAGCTATGGCTACACCTTC. This gives the protein CASSQDKGRGRSYGYTF.

This clone came up a few times. V is TRBV6-1 and J is TRBJ2-3, with D perhaps matching TRBD1 (5 bases). The germline V and J ends were trimmed by 2 bases and 2 bases, with 11 bases remaining between them. Germline CDR1 is MNHNS and CDR2 is SASEGT. This CDR3 is built from 15 residues. CDR3: CASSEYRRTTDTQYF. In DNA, the CDR3 is TGTGCCAGCAGTGAATACAGGAGAACCACAGATACGCAGTATTTT.

J is TRBJ1-5 and V is TRBV29-1; 10 positions match TRBD1. The germline V gene encodes CDR1 SQVTM and CDR2 ANQGSEA. This CDR3 has 15 amino acids. Trimming removed 4 bases from V and 4 bases from J; junction bases left unmatched: 7. CDR3 sequence (DNA): TGCAGCGTTGTTTGGGGACAGGGGTATAATCAGCCCCAGCATTTT. Amino acid sequence: CSVVWGQGYNQPQHF.

The rearrangement joins TRBV6-5 to TRBJ2-5; 11 bases are shared with TRBD2. The germline V gene encodes CDR1 MNHEY and CDR2 SVGAGI. This CDR3 comprises 15 residues. The junction had 8 bases not matched to a gene; V was cut back by 7 bases and J by 4 bases. In nucleotides, the CDR3 is TGTGCCAGCACTCGGACTAGCGGGCGGTCAGAGACCCAGTACTTC. The encoded protein is CASTRTSGRSETQYF.

V usage is TRBV7-2 and J usage is TRBJ2-5; 12 bases fit TRBD1. V shed 4 bases, J shed 5 bases, and the junction held 5 bases outside the gene matches. CDR1 SGHTA and CDR2 FQGNSA come from the germline V gene. The CDR3 length is 15 residues. CDR3: CASSWSGTGGETQYF. The CDR3 DNA is TGTGCCAGCAGCTGGAGTGGGACAGGGGGCGAGACCCAGTACTTC.

V gene TRBV19 combines with J gene TRBJ2-5, with 9 bases fitting TRBD1. J was trimmed by 5 bases and V by 5 bases; bases with no gene match: 12. This CDR3 spans 16 amino acids. Germline CDR1 LNHDA, CDR2 SQIVND (reference sequence). CDR3 DNA: TGTGCCAGTAGTGTCTCCGGGACAGGGAGAAAGGAGACCCAGTACTTC. Protein: CASSVSGTGRKETQYF.

The genes are TRBV6-5 and TRBJ1-6; D gene ambiguous. Germline V gene lookup returns CDR1 MNHEY and CDR2 SVGAGI. V lost 8 bases, J lost 8 bases, and 19 bases lay in between. CDR3 length equals 15 residues. CDR3 amino acids: CASAAVERIYSPLHF. The CDR3 region has the DNA TGTGCCAGCGCCGCTGTGGAGCGGATCTATTCACCCCTCCACTTT.

By frequency in the sample, this clone is large. V is TRBV7-8 and J is TRBJ1-1; D is possibly TRBD1 (6 bases). The CDR3 consists of 14 residues. Per germline, CDR1 SGHVS and CDR2 FQNEAQ. Between the trimmed V and J ends, which lost 0 bases and 8 bases, there was a span of 13 bases. In DNA form, the CDR3 reads TGTGCCAGCAGCTTAGCTAGGGGGGTTGCGGAAGCTTTCTTT. Translated: CASSLARGVAEAFF.

This clone was counted only a few times. This sample also contains other DNA sequences that code for the same CDR3. This chain uses TRBV19 with TRBJ2-2; perhaps TRBD1 as D (5 bases). Germline-derived CDR1 and CDR2 are LNHDA and SQIVND (reference sequence). V lost 3 bases, J lost 1 base, and 9 bases lay in between. The CDR3 runs 15 residues. CDR3 in amino acids: CASSIRGQNTGELFF. The CDR3 coding sequence is TGTGCCAGTAGTATTCGCGGACAGAACACCGGGGAGCTGTTTTTT.

The chain's CDR3 is CASRVLPQDTEAFF. CDR3 DNA sequence: TGTGCCAGCAGGGTACTCCCTCAGGACACTGAAGCTTTCTTT. The chain is built from TRBV6-5 and TRBJ1-1; D gene uncertain. V lost 6 bases and J 3 bases, leaving 14 bases between the germline ends. Germline V CDR1 and CDR2: MNHEY, SVGAGI. CDR3 length equals 14 residues.

V usage is TRBV19 and J usage is TRBJ1-2; 7 bases fit TRBD1. The V gene's germline CDR1 is LNHDA and CDR2 SQIVND (reference sequence). CDR3 length equals 14 residues. V trimming: 6 bases; J trimming: 7 bases; junction bases outside the gene matches: 11. The CDR3 loop is CASRKDRVTAGYTF. DNA of the CDR3: TGTGCCAGTAGGAAAGACAGGGTCACCGCTGGCTACACCTTC.

The V gene is TRBV19, the J gene TRBJ2-2; TRBD2 matches 8 bases. The V and J ends lost 5 bases and 0 bases, in that order; junction bases with no gene match: 8. CDR1 and CDR2 from the germline V gene are LNHDA and SQIVND (reference sequence). The CDR3 length is 17 residues. In nucleotides, the CDR3 is TGTGCCAGTAGTCCCGGGGCTAGCGGGTCGAACACCGGGGAGCTGTTTTTT. It specifies CASSPGASGSNTGELFF.

In its sample, this clone was seen a few times. The chain uses TRBV19 and TRBJ1-5, with 10 bases lining up with TRBD1. Trimming removed 7 bases from V and 0 bases from J; junction bases left unmatched: 6. The length of the CDR3 is 16 residues. Germline CDR1 and CDR2: LNHDA and SQIVND (reference sequence). The CDR3 DNA follows: TGTGCCAGTACCCAGGGACAGGGGAATAGCAATCAGCCCCAGCATTTT. Translating it yields CASTQGQGNSNQPQHF. The full variable domain, its missing parts supplied by reference TRBV19 and TRBJ1-5, is DGGITQSPKYLFRKEGQNVTLSCEQNLNHDAMYWYRQDPGQGLRLIYYSQIVNDFQKGDIAEGYSVSREKKESFPLTVTSAQKNPTAFYLCASTQGQGNSNQPQHFGDGTRLSIL.

This clone has only a few counts. The genes are TRBV2 and TRBJ1-6; the D is unclear. The V gene lost 7 bases and the J gene lost 8 bases, with 12 bases spanning the gap. Germline V gene lookup returns CDR1 SNHLY and CDR2 FYNNEI. The CDR3 consists of 13 residues. The CDR3 DNA reads as TGTGCCAGCATTAAGACCTCTGATTCACCCCTCCACTTT. It codes for CASIKTSDSPLHF.

The CDR3 sequence is CASSQQGASQPQHF. The CDR3, as DNA: TGTGCCAGCAGCCAACAGGGGGCGAGTCAGCCCCAGCATTTT. This rearrangement joins TRBV2 to TRBJ1-5; 9 bases are shared with TRBD1. J gave up 6 bases and V 6 bases, and 6 bases lay outside the gene matches. Germline V gene sequence: CDR1 SNHLY, CDR2 FYNNEI. This CDR3 comprises 14 residues.

The V gene is TRBV5-1, the J gene TRBJ2-3; either TRBD1 or TRBD2 may supply D (7 bases each). V gave up 2 bases and J gave up 3 bases, with 19 bases separating them. CDR1 is SGHRS, CDR2 YFSETQ, per germline. The CDR3 has 17 amino acids. The CDR3 reads CASSFRGGSLGTDTQYF. The CDR3 DNA sequence: TGCGCCAGCAGCTTCAGGGGGGGCTCGCTCGGTACAGATACGCAGTATTTT.

The genes are TRBV16 and TRBJ1-2; D is unresolved. V lost 1 base to trimming and J lost 9 bases, with 12 bases between them. This CDR3 is built from 13 residues. The germline V gene has CDR1 KGHSY and CDR2 FQNENV. The CDR3 nucleotides read TGTGCCAGCAGCCAATTTCATGGGCAGAGCTACACCTTC. Amino acid sequence: CASSQFHGQSYTF.

The chain is built from TRBV6-5 and TRBJ1-2; D gene ambiguous. V lost 2 bases to trimming and J lost 5 bases, with 12 bases between them. This CDR3 spans 14 amino acids. Germline assignment: CDR1 MNHEY and CDR2 SVGAGI. The CDR3 DNA sequence: TGTGCCAGCAGTTACGGAGAAAGAGGATATGGCTACACCTTC. It encodes CASSYGERGYGYTF.

V is TRBV7-3 and J is TRBJ1-1; D not certain. From germline, CDR1 is SGHTA and CDR2 FQGTGA. CDR3 size: 14 residues. Trimming took off 0 bases at V and 1 base at J, with 6 bases between the two ends. In DNA form, the CDR3 reads TGTGCCAGCAGCTTAACGGCAGAGAACACTGAAGCTTTCTTT. This codes for CASSLTAENTEAFF.

The gene calls are TRBV21-1 and TRBJ2-7; the table assigns TRBD2, which was not confirmed against the DNA. TRBV21-1 is noted as a pseudogene. The length of the CDR3 is 11 residues. Here the CDR3 DNA reads TGTGCCAGCAGCGCGAGTTACGAGCAGTACTTC. Protein sequence: CASSASYEQYF.

This clone is medium-sized by share. This rearrangement joins TRBV6-6 to TRBJ1-2, with 7 bases aligning to TRBD1. Germline CDR1 MNHNY, CDR2 SVGAGI (reference sequence). J lost 3 bases, V lost 2 bases, and 9 bases had no gene match. The CDR3 is 16 amino acids. CDR3 DNA sequence: TGTGCCAGCAGTTACGGGTTGGACAGGATCGACTATGGCTACACCTTC. It is translated as CASSYGLDRIDYGYTF.

This clone is medium-sized (0.01 to 0.1%) by share. The chain links TRBV5-6 to TRBJ1-6; D unclear. Germline V gene sequence: CDR1 SGHDT, CDR2 YYEEEE. The CDR3 consists of 17 residues. V was shortened by 2 bases and J by 10 bases, with 22 bases between the two germline ends. CDR3 in DNA: TGTGCCAGCAGCTTTCGGCGGGGTCGGGATTGGGAGTCACCCCTCCACTTT. It yields the protein CASSFRRGRDWESPLHF.

The sample holds a few counts of this clone. CDR3 sequence: CASSQGRGLAPLHF. In DNA form, the CDR3 reads TGTGCCAGCAGCCAAGGGCGAGGGTTGGCACCCCTCCACTTT. This chain joins TRBV14 and TRBJ1-6, with no clear D. The germline CDR1 and CDR2 sequences are SGHDN and FVKESK. V lost 1 base, J lost 11 bases, and 12 bases lay in between. This CDR3 comprises 14 residues.